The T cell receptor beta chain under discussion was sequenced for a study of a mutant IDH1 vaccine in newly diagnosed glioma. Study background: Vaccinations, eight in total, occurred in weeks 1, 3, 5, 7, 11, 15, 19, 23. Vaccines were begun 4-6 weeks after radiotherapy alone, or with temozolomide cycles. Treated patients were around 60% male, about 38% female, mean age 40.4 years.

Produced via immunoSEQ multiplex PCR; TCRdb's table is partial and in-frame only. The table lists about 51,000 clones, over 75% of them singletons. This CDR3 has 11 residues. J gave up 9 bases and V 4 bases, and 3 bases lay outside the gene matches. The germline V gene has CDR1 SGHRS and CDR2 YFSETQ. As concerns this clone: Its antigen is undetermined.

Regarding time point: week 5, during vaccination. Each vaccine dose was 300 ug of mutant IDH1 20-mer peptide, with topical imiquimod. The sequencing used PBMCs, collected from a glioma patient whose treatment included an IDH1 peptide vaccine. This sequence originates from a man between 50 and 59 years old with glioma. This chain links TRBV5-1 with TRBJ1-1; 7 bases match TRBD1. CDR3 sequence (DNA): TGCGCCAGCAGCGACAGGGTAAAAGCTTTCTTT. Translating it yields CASSDRVKAFF.